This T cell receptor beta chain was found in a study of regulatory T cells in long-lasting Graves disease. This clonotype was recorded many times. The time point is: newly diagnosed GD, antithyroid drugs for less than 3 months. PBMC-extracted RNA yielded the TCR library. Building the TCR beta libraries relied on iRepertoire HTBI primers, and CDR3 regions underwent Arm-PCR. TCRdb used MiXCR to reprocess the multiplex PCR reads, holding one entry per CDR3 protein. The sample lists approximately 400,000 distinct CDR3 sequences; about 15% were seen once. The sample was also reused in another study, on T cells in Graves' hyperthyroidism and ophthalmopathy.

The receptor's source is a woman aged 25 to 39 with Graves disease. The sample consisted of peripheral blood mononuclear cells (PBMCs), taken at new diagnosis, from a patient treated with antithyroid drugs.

CDR3 DNA: TGCAGTGCTAGAGATGGGGGGTCAGAAGCTTTCTTT. Protein: CSARDGGSEAFF. J is TRBJ1-1 and V is TRBV20-1, with D tentatively TRBD1 (5 bases). V was cut by 0 bases and J by 8 bases, with 10 bases left in between. The CDR3 extends over 12 amino acids. Germline CDR1 and CDR2: DFQATT and SNEGSKA (reference sequence).